This TCR beta chain was documented in a study of spatial heterogeneity in lung cancer. Study summary: Compared with alpha-chain sequences, beta-chain sequences were consistently detected in greater numbers. Raw-read counts averaged over ten per unique TCR and UMI combination. Study observations and caveats: Tumor TCRs that were ubiquitous and expanded showed up in blood more at resection than follow-up.

Concerning this clonotype itself: Its antigen remains unidentified.

Every TCR cDNA molecule bore a unique molecular identifier. TCRdb ran MiXCR on the 5' RACE reads and lists one entry per CDR3 protein. In the table there are over 90,000 distinct CDR3 sequences, 7% to 9% of which are singletons. The CDR3 contains 15 residues. V lost 1 base to trimming and J lost 0 bases; unmatched junction nucleotides: 5. Germline CDR1 is DFQATT and CDR2 is SNEGSKA (reference sequence). Specified time point: sample taken at primary tumor resection. Whole RNA came from tumor, nontumor lung or frozen PBMC and was sequenced without being sorted. Sequencing used PBMCs, obtained at surgery. This chain uses TRBV20-1 with TRBJ1-1, with 7 positions matching TRBD1. The sequence was obtained from a male donor with early-stage non-small cell lung cancer. The CDR3 DNA is TGCAGTGCTAGAGCTTTGGGACAGATGAACACTGAAGCTTTCTTT. Amino acids: CSARALGQMNTEAFF.